This T cell receptor (beta chain) stems from a study of blood T cell repertoires in COVID-19. Study-wide background: The samples span acute and convalescent COVID-19 from the United States, Italy and Spain. PBMCs, B-cell-depleted T cells, or T cells were the source of the cDNA or gDNA that made up the material.

Germline V gene data show CDR1 as SGHRS and CDR2 as YFSETQ. CDR3 length equals 16 residues. V lost 4 bases and J lost 0; bases outside the gene matches: 7. Authors' analysis steps: Nucleated cell number was recorded as an estimate derived from reference gene primer amplification. TCRdb keeps only in-frame clones here, not all; method: immunoSEQ multiplex PCR. From that table come the V and J calls and clone size; the DNA was used to work out D and trimming. Of about 110,000 clones in the sample, 70% to 90% were seen once. The gene calls are TRBV5-1 and TRBJ2-1, with TRBD2 matching over 7 bases. The sequence was obtained from a woman in her seventies who had recovered from COVID-19. The sample consisted of peripheral blood. This chain's CDR3 is CASSVAGAYSYNEQFF. The CDR3 nucleotides read TGCGCCAGCAGCGTGGCGGGAGCCTACTCCTACAATGAGCAGTTCTTC.